Detailed here is one T cell receptor beta chain. This clonotype appeared a few times. This clone's antigen is unknown. No base-level quality is on record; no much larger clone is a single base apart. Ophthalmopathy patients were characterized by moderately to severely active disease, a Clinical Activity Score of at least 3, a NOSPECS grade of at least 4, and a disease duration under 3 months. Patients with other autoimmune diseases, uncontrolled infections, pregnancy or lactation were excluded. Diagnosis relied on clinical symptoms, serum thyroxine, TRAb, thyroid ultrasound and orbital computed tomography. Ficoll-Paque density gradient centrifugation was used to isolate PBMCs from around 10 ml of fresh peripheral blood. Total RNA was extracted using Trizol reagent, and RNA quality was checked on an Agilent 2100 Bioanalyzer. The data derive from a study of Graves' ophthalmopathy and Graves' hyperthyroidism (dated by TCRdb to 2016 to 2019). Study-level background: Peripheral blood was collected at initial diagnosis, prior to any treatment. The study used TCR beta repertoire signatures to distinguish Graves' ophthalmopathy from Graves' hyperthyroidism and to predict progression to ophthalmopathy. In total, over 130 blood samples were TCR-sequenced: approximately 40 ophthalmopathy, 75 hyperthyroidism and about 17 hyperthyroidism-to-ophthalmopathy patients. To explore V-J signatures that distinguish ophthalmopathy from hyperthyroidism, a discovery set of 100 patients was enrolled, made up of around 40 with ophthalmopathy and roughly 55 with stable hyperthyroidism. For independent validation, a separate cohort was made up of about 18 hyperthyroidism patients plus 17 patients who later progressed from hyperthyroidism to ophthalmopathy. In five or six hyperthyroidism patients, T-cell repertoires of thyroid tissue and blood were compared. After sampling, hyperthyroidism patients received methimazole starting at 30 mg daily, and ophthalmopathy patients received high-dose intravenous methylprednisolone. The approximately 100 discovery patients were randomly split 7:3 into training and test sets. Overall results and qualifications from the work: In validation, the model predicted ophthalmopathy progression with about 71% sensitivity and roughly 78% specificity; around twelve predicted patients were CT-confirmed with GO in a median of 6.5 months. Most of the expanded thyroid clonotypes with a frequency above 0.001 were also detected in blood, and it was suggested that the thyroid immune response may be reflected by blood repertoires. In cross-validation, the 13-signature model distinguished ophthalmopathy from stable hyperthyroidism with 85% to 90% sensitivity and roughly 81% specificity, and in the test set the corresponding values were roughly 78% and 74%. Sample size was not statistically predetermined, and group allocation was not concealed from the investigators.

For repertoire sequencing, TCR beta CDR3 regions were amplified from RNA transcripts. The first round of RT-PCR was done with HTBI primers and the Qiagen OneStep RT-PCR kit, and was followed by a second round of multiplex PCR, then size selection and purification. The libraries underwent paired-end sequencing with 100 bp reads on an Illumina HiSeq2000. For the original study's pipeline: SOAPnuke was used to process the reads, throwing out any read that had adapters, had uncalled bases, had a mean Phred below 15, or lacked an exact constant-primer or identifier match. COPE v1.2.5 was used to merge the high-quality paired reads. Unique nucleotide sequences were defined as clonotypes and aligned to IMGT TRB V, D and J references using MiTCR v1.1. Only V-J combinations with frequency above 0.0001 were analysed, covering about 99% of repertoires. For each V-J combination, a TCR clonal expansion and chaos score was defined as F50 clonal expansion divided by the chaos observed in the TCRdist matrix. Welch's t-statistics and random forest were used to reduce features to about 13 V-J combinations, which were fed into a naive Bayes classifier. Thyroid-blood repertoire similarity was quantified with the Morisita-Horn index. TCRdb applied fastp at Q25 and MiXCR to the public reads, then kept only in-frame beta chains. Each CDR3 protein gets just one entry, which takes the most common genes and DNA from the rows behind it. It is TCRdb's table, rather than the study itself, that gives the V and J calls and clone size. Present in this sample are approximately 500,000 distinct CDR3 sequences, around 14% of which were seen just once. Approximately 9.8% of the sample belongs to the ten largest clones.

Material: blood. This TCR was sampled from a woman aged 25-40 years with Graves' ophthalmopathy. Donor details come from another sample of the same person, matched by shared clones.

CDR3 loop: CASSQELVVREQYF. The nucleotide sequence reads as follows: TGCGCCAGCAGCCAAGAGTTAGTAGTCCGCGAGCAGTACTTC. The chain was built from TRBV4-1 and TRBJ2-7; too little of a D gene remains to name it. The CDR3 sequence holds 14 residues, the cysteine and phenylalanine included. Here the CDR3 DNA is all that survives: 42 bases in frame from base 1. V lost 0 bases and J lost 6 bases; the stretch between them is 12 bases long. CDR1 and CDR2 (MGHRA, YSYEKL) derive from the germline V gene.